This passage covers 16 T cell receptor beta chains from one sample sequenced in a study of blood T cell repertoires in COVID-19 (dated by TCRdb to the early 2020s). Library generation was performed with the immunoSEQ multiplex PCR assay. TCRdb holds this immuneACCESS table with in-frame rearrangements only. Some clones are missing; in checked studies, unresolved V genes explain under half, and the rest has no known cause. Here the sample has about 130,000 clones; approximately 74% occur a single time. The top ten hold about 6.3% of the sample. The sequenced sample was peripheral blood. These TCRs come from a man aged 80 or over with COVID-19, enrolled during active disease.

The J gene is TRBJ1-3, the V gene TRBV5-1, with D hard to call. Germline V lookup: CDR1 SGHRS, CDR2 YFSETQ. This CDR3 is 14 amino acids long. Deletions cut 4 bases from V and 0 bases from J, with 8 bases between. The CDR3 sequence is CASSETGSGNTIYF. The CDR3 nucleotides read TGCGCCAGCAGCGAGACGGGCTCTGGAAACACCATATATTTT. The variable domain in full, with the rest retrieved from reference TRBV5-1 and TRBJ1-3, is KAGVTQTPRYLIKTRGQQVTLSCSPISGHRSVSWYQQTPGQGLQFLFEYFSETQRNKGNFPGRFSGRQFSNSRSEMNVSTLELGDSALYLCASSETGSGNTIYFGEGSWLTVV.

The chain recombines TRBV7-9 with TRBJ2-5; D remains ambiguous. CDR1 is SEHNR, CDR2 FQNEAQ, per germline (reference sequence). V lost 0 bases and J lost 4, with 9 bases in between. The length of the CDR3 is 14 residues. The CDR3 is CASSLASLIETQYF. The CDR3 DNA follows: TGTGCCAGCAGCTTAGCGAGTCTGATAGAGACCCAGTACTTC.

The V and J genes are TRBV19 and TRBJ1-5; 7 nucleotides line up with TRBD1. The V gene end was trimmed by 4 bases and the J gene end by 4 bases; junction bases not matched to a gene: 7. This CDR3 contains 15 residues. Germline V lookup: CDR1 LNHDA, CDR2 SQIVND (reference sequence). In nucleotides, the CDR3 is TGTGCCAGTAGTAAGTTAGGACAGGATAATCAGCCCCAGCATTTT. It translates to CASSKLGQDNQPQHF.

The chain links TRBV25-1 to TRBJ1-2; 7 positions agree with TRBD1. CDR1 and CDR2 from the germline V gene are MGHDK and SYGVNS. V lost 7 bases and J lost 2; bases outside the gene matches: 4. This CDR3 contains 13 residues. CDR3 amino acids: CASNRQGNYGYTF. CDR3 coding DNA: TGTGCCAGCAACCGACAGGGAAACTATGGCTACACCTTC.

The genes are TRBV30 and TRBJ2-2; TRBD2 agrees at 10 bases. The germline V gene has CDR1 GTSNPN and CDR2 SVGIG (reference sequence). This CDR3 is 18 amino acids long. Trimming at V came to 3 bases and at J to 5 bases, leaving 15 bases not matched to a gene. Written as DNA, the CDR3 is TGTGCCTGGAGGGAGGAACTAGCGGGATTTTTCGGAACCGGGGAGCTGTTTTTT. It specifies CAWREELAGFFGTGELFF.

The rearrangement uses TRBV7-2 and TRBJ2-7; TRBD1 is a possible D gene (5 bases). Germline CDR1 is SGHTA and CDR2 is FQGNSA. Trimming took 5 bases from V and 3 from J, leaving 14 bases between them. The CDR3 is 14 residues long. The CDR3 sequence is CASSPSAGNYEQYF. In nucleotides, the CDR3 is TGTGCCAGCAGCCCTTCAGCAGGGAACTACGAGCAGTACTTC.

The rearrangement joins TRBV28 to TRBJ2-1, with D possibly TRBD1 on 5 matching bases. CDR3 length: 12 amino acids. Trimming removed 4 bases from V and 8 bases from J, with 9 bases in between. Germline V gives CDR1 MDHEN, CDR2 SYDVKM. Written as DNA, the CDR3 is TGTGCCAGCAGTTGGGGCCGCTATGAGCAGTTCTTC. Protein sequence: CASSWGRYEQFF.

The chain uses TRBV14 and TRBJ2-5; 7 bases match TRBD1. CDR1 and CDR2 (germline): SGHDN, FVKESK. This CDR3 has 17 amino acids. Trimming at V came to 1 base and at J to 0 bases, leaving 8 bases not matched to a gene. CDR3 loop: CASSQGDRVAYQETQYF. CDR3 sequence (DNA): TGTGCCAGCAGCCAAGGAGACAGGGTAGCCTACCAAGAGACCCAGTACTTC.

The V gene is TRBV4-2, the J gene TRBJ2-1; TRBD2 aligns across 13 bases. The ends lost 2 bases at V and 7 bases at J; junction bases unmatched: 11. The CDR3 has 18 amino acids. In germline, CDR1 is LGHNA, CDR2 YNFKEQ. The DNA of the CDR3 is TGTGCCAGCAGCCAATCGCCGGGACTAGCGGGGAATACGAATGAGCAGTTCTTC. It encodes CASSQSPGLAGNTNEQFF.

This clone was counted a single time. The chain links TRBV11-2 to TRBJ1-6; tentatively, D is TRBD1 (5 bases). Germline V lookup: CDR1 SGHAT, CDR2 FQNNGV. The CDR3 covers 16 residues. V dropped 5 bases and J dropped 9 bases, with 20 bases sitting between them. The CDR3 sequence: CASSQSGLQALSPLHF. Written as DNA, the CDR3 is TGTGCCAGCAGCCAAAGTGGGCTACAGGCTCTTTCACCCCTCCACTTT.

The rearrangement joins TRBV4-1 to TRBJ2-5; 12 nucleotides agree with TRBD1. In germline, CDR1 is MGHRA, CDR2 YSYEKL. Germline trimming cut 5 bases from V and 6 bases from J; bases unmatched to any gene: 10. The CDR3 loop spans 16 amino acids. The CDR3 is CASSNSGTGGLKTQYF. The CDR3 bases are TGCGCCAGCAGCAACAGCGGGACAGGGGGCTTGAAGACCCAGTACTTC.

This clone came up a few times. This sequence joins TRBV19 and TRBJ2-7; 8 bases map to TRBD2. The length of the CDR3 is 15 residues. Germline CDR1 reads LNHDA; CDR2 reads SQIVND (reference sequence). Trimming took 6 bases from V and 3 from J; bases not matched to a gene: 10. The CDR3: CASSTPTGTSYEQYF. CDR3 nucleotide sequence: TGTGCCAGTAGCACTCCTACCGGGACTAGCTACGAGCAGTACTTC.

Remarks on this clone: The junction differs from germline at one of its ends, possibly a read error. The genes are TRBV28 and TRBJ2-7, with 12 bases lining up with TRBD2. CDR1 and CDR2 from the germline V gene are MDHEN and SYDVKM. The CDR3 has 16 residues. Written as DNA, the CDR3 is TGTGCCGGCAGGACTAGCGGGATACCCCTCTCCTACGAGCAGTACTTC. Its translation is CAGRTSGIPLSYEQYF.

This clone appeared once. This rearrangement joins TRBV6-5 to TRBJ1-4; perhaps TRBD1 as D (5 bases). Germline V gives CDR1 MNHEY, CDR2 SVGAGI. Trimming cost V 0 bases and J 8 bases, with 10 bases left between them. The CDR3 length is 14 residues. CDR3 in amino acids: CASSYSTGIEKLFF. The CDR3 bases are TGTGCCAGCAGTTACTCTACAGGAATCGAAAAACTGTTTTTT.

Written as DNA, the CDR3 is TGCAGCGTTGTTTTACAGGGGTGGAGCAATCAGCCCCAGCATTTT. As protein: CSVVLQGWSNQPQHF. This sequence joins TRBV29-1 and TRBJ1-5; 7 bases map to TRBD1. The germline V gene has CDR1 SQVTM and CDR2 ANQGSEA. Germline trimming cut 4 bases from V and 1 base from J; bases unmatched to any gene: 7. This CDR3 contains 15 residues.

The rearrangement links TRBV24-1 to TRBJ2-7; 7 positions agree with TRBD1. The CDR3 spans 13 residues. Germline V gives CDR1 KGHDR, CDR2 SFDVKD. Losses at the gene ends were 4 bases for V and 3 bases for J; bases not matched to a gene: 2. The CDR3: CATSDWDSYEQYF. CDR3 nucleotides: TGTGCCACCAGTGACTGGGACAGCTACGAGCAGTACTTC.